The 20 T cell receptor beta chains below all came from one sample that was sequenced in a study of cytomegalovirus exposure and HLA in healthy donors (dated by TCRdb to between 2016 and 2019). Library preparation employed the immunoSEQ multiplex PCR assay. A mixture of 60 forward primers for TCR Vbeta segments and 13 reverse primers for TCR Jbeta segments was used in the multiplex PCR. What TCRdb holds here is the immuneACCESS table cut down to in-frame rearrangements. Part of the clones is not present; checked against another copy, under half of the missing clones reflect an unresolved V gene, and the others are unexplained. For this sample the table gives approximately 150,000 clones, of which 77% were detected only once. About 7.4% of the sample is taken by the ten largest. Material for sequencing was PBMCs. These receptors came from a male donor in good health and CMV-seropositive.

A single count supports this clone. The CDR3 DNA is TGTGCCAGTAGTATCGTCAGGGATAGCAATCAGCCCCAGCATTTT. The encoded protein is CASSIVRDSNQPQHF. The chain employs TRBV19 and TRBJ1-5, with D possibly being TRBD1 (5 bases). Germline lookup yields CDR1 LNHDA and CDR2 SQIVND (reference sequence). This CDR3 region has 15 residues. V lost 3 bases and J lost 0, with 9 bases in between.

This rearrangement joins TRBV6-1 to TRBJ1-2, with TRBD1 as a possible D gene (5 bases). The V and J ends lost 1 base and 2 bases respectively, with 11 bases between them. In germline, CDR1 is MNHNS, CDR2 SASEGT. The CDR3 loop spans 15 amino acids. CDR3 in DNA: TGTGCCAGCAGTGAAGTCGGAGGGACCAACTATGGCTACACCTTC. It yields the protein CASSEVGGTNYGYTF.

The sample holds a few counts of this clone. V gene TRBV25-1 combines with J gene TRBJ2-7; 7 nucleotides match TRBD2. The J segment lost 3 bases and the V segment lost 8 bases, leaving 4 bases of the junction unmatched. The CDR3 runs to 12 residues. CDR1 is MGHDK, CDR2 SYGVNS, per germline. The CDR3 nucleotides read TGTGCCAGCGCGCCGGGGGGCTACGAGCAGTACTTC. Translating gives CASAPGGYEQYF.

The CDR3 protein is CASSQEGLTNTEAFF. CDR3 DNA sequence: TGCGCCAGCAGCCAGGAGGGACTGACGAACACTGAAGCTTTCTTT. The chain couples TRBV4-3 to TRBJ1-1, with D possibly being TRBD1 (5 bases). Germline V CDR1 and CDR2: LGHNA, YSLEER. Trimming took 3 bases from V and 1 from J, leaving 12 bases between them. CDR3 length: 15 residues.

The gene calls are TRBV19 and TRBJ2-1, with 8 bases matching TRBD2. V trimming: 7 bases; J trimming: 10 bases; junction bases outside the gene matches: 15. CDR3 size: 15 residues. Germline V lookup: CDR1 LNHDA, CDR2 SQIVND (reference sequence). The CDR3 reads CASKLSGGLPREQFF. In DNA form, the CDR3 reads TGTGCCAGTAAGTTGAGCGGGGGCCTTCCTCGAGAGCAGTTCTTC.

The chain employs TRBV25-1 and TRBJ1-1, with D perhaps TRBD1 (6 bases). The CDR3 runs 14 residues. Germline CDR1 MGHDK, CDR2 SYGVNS. Trimming removed 3 bases at V and 3 bases at J, with 11 bases between. CDR3 sequence: CASSDTGRDTEAFF. The CDR3 DNA follows: TGTGCCAGCAGTGACACAGGGAGGGACACTGAAGCTTTCTTT.

The rearrangement uses TRBV5-1 and TRBJ2-5, with D perhaps TRBD2 (5 bases). CDR1 and CDR2 from the germline V gene are SGHRS and YFSETQ. V dropped 4 bases and J dropped 4 bases, with 11 bases sitting between them. The CDR3 sequence is 13 residues long. The CDR3 protein is CASSPLEGETQYF. CDR3 sequence (DNA): TGCGCCAGCAGCCCCCTCGAGGGAGAGACCCAGTACTTC.

This clone was seen only a few times. The chain joins TRBV4-1 to TRBJ1-1; 10 bases agree with TRBD1. Unmatched junction bases numbered 7, after V lost 3 bases and J lost 6 bases. CDR3 length: 15 residues. Per the germline V gene, CDR1 is MGHRA and CDR2 is YSYEKL. CDR3 residues: CASSQRTGGRPEAFF. The CDR3 nucleotides read TGCGCCAGCAGCCAGAGGACAGGGGGTCGTCCTGAAGCTTTCTTT.

The genes are TRBV28 and TRBJ1-5, with D possibly TRBD1 on 6 matching bases. The CDR3 contains 15 residues. CDR1 is MDHEN and CDR2 is SYDVKM in the germline V gene. The V end lost 6 bases, the J end lost 5 bases, and 17 bases lay between the germline ends. Written as DNA, the CDR3 is TGTGCCAGCAGCCTTAACAGGGAAGTTGATCAGCCCCAGCATTTT. Its translation: CASSLNREVDQPQHF.

The chain carries TRBV12-5 and TRBJ1-5; 7 bases are shared with TRBD1. Germline loops: CDR1 LGHNT, CDR2 FRNRAP. The CDR3 runs to 14 residues. The ends lost 6 bases at V and 7 bases at J; junction bases unmatched: 9. CDR3: CASGTGQLGQPQHF. The CDR3 DNA is TGTGCTAGTGGCACGGGACAGCTCGGGCAGCCCCAGCATTTT.

V and J are TRBV7-3 and TRBJ2-3, with a weak D call TRBD1 (5 bases). The germline CDR1 and CDR2 sequences are SGHTA and FQGTGA. V was cut by 5 bases and J by 5 bases, with 11 bases left in between. This CDR3 spans 13 amino acids. This chain's CDR3 is CASSPQGGDTQYF. Written as DNA, the CDR3 is TGTGCCAGCAGCCCTCAGGGTGGAGATACGCAGTATTTT.

CDR3 loop: CASSETGGYTDTQYF. The CDR3 DNA follows: TGCGCCAGCAGTGAGACGGGGGGCTACACAGATACGCAGTATTTT. The V call is TRBV10-2, the J call TRBJ2-3, with D possibly matching TRBD2 (7 bases). Germline V gene sequence: CDR1 WSHSY, CDR2 SAAADI. V gave up 2 bases and J gave up 2 bases, with 11 bases separating them. The CDR3 extends over 15 amino acids.

CDR3 coding DNA: TGTGCCAGCAGCTTCGGGACAAGGCAGTTCTTC. This translates into CASSFGTRQFF. This sequence joins TRBV11-2 and TRBJ2-1; weak D call: TRBD1 (6 bases). Trimming removed 3 bases from V and 12 bases from J, with 9 bases in between. The CDR3 length is 11 residues. Looked up from germline, CDR1 is SGHAT and CDR2 is FQNNGV.

In its sample, this clone was seen a few times. CDR3 loop: CASRPFRGQGEQYF. In DNA, the CDR3 is TGTGCCAGCAGACCCTTCCGTGGACAGGGGGAGCAGTACTTC. The chain is built from TRBV6-5 and TRBJ2-7, with 9 bases that match TRBD1. Germline loops: CDR1 MNHEY, CDR2 SVGAGI. Trimming removed 6 bases from V and 7 bases from J; junction bases left unmatched: 10. The CDR3 length is 14 residues.

V and J are TRBV5-6 and TRBJ2-7, with TRBD2 identical over 7 bases. The germline V gene encodes CDR1 SGHDT and CDR2 YYEEEE. The CDR3 spans 14 residues. V gave up 0 bases and J gave up 12 bases; unmatched junction bases: 12. The DNA of the CDR3 is TGTGCCAGCAGCTTGGATCCAGGGAACGGGAGGTCGTACTTC. Translation: CASSLDPGNGRSYF.

This clone was observed many times. The chain uses TRBV27 and TRBJ1-1; tentative D call: TRBD1 (6 bases). V lost 3 bases, J lost 11 bases, and 16 bases lay in between. Looked up from germline, CDR1 is MNHEY and CDR2 is SMNVEV (reference sequence). CDR3 length: 13 amino acids. The CDR3 protein is CASSFFTGTLAFF. CDR3 coding DNA: TGTGCCAGCAGTTTTTTTACCGGGACATTGGCTTTCTTT.

The chain combines TRBV6-5 with TRBJ2-2, with TRBD1 matching 10 bases. The germline V gene encodes CDR1 MNHEY and CDR2 SVGAGI. CDR3 length equals 15 residues. Trimming at V came to 6 bases and at J to 7 bases, leaving 8 bases not matched to a gene. The CDR3: CASRPTGGGYGELFF. As DNA, the CDR3 is TGTGCCAGCAGGCCGACAGGGGGCGGGTACGGGGAGCTGTTTTTT.

This chain uses TRBV9 with TRBJ2-7; 7 nucleotides agree with TRBD1. J lost 5 bases, V lost 4 bases, and 6 bases had no gene match. CDR1 and CDR2 (germline): SGDLS, YYNGEE. This CDR3 spans 13 amino acids. The CDR3 loop is CASSFGTAHEQYF. The DNA of the CDR3 is TGTGCCAGCAGCTTCGGGACAGCCCACGAGCAGTACTTC.

The rearrangement uses TRBV6-5 and TRBJ2-5; 10 bases are a match to TRBD2. CDR3 length: 15 amino acids. V shed 6 bases and J 1 base; nucleotides not matched to a gene: 5. From germline, CDR1 is MNHEY and CDR2 SVGAGI. The CDR3 sequence: CASSLSGGIQETQYF. In DNA, the CDR3 is TGTGCCAGCAGCCTTAGCGGGGGGATCCAAGAGACCCAGTACTTC.

This chain joins TRBV14 and TRBJ2-2; 7 positions match TRBD2. V shed 4 bases and J 4 bases; nucleotides not matched to a gene: 9. The CDR3 sequence is 16 residues long. CDR1 is SGHDN and CDR2 is FVKESK in the germline V gene. This CDR3 is CASSRTSGAGTGELFF. DNA for the CDR3: TGTGCCAGCAGCCGGACTAGTGGGGCAGGCACCGGGGAGCTGTTTTTT.